This passage covers 11 T cell receptor beta chains from one sample sequenced in a study of Ad26.COV2.S vaccination and SARS-CoV-2 variants. Noted treatment: some 19 received Ad26.COV2.S at low or high dose, single or two shots; about five received placebo; per-sample allocation not given. It was on day 63 after the first vaccine or placebo injection that samples were taken. This table comes from immunoSEQ multiplex PCR, and its TCRdb copy is limited to in-frame clones, with some not included. In the table there are about 420,000 clones, 70% to 90% of which are singletons. The starting material was peripheral blood, obtained in a trial of Ad26.COV2.S vaccine versus placebo. The receptors here all came from a person between 18 and 65 years old who received the Ad26.COV2.S COVID-19 vaccine or a placebo.

V gene TRBV4-1 combines with J gene TRBJ1-2; no definite D call. Germline values: CDR1 MGHRA, CDR2 YSYEKL. The CDR3 has 11 residues. Deletions cut 2 bases from V and 8 bases from J, with 6 bases between. The CDR3 sequence is CASSQPGGYTF. For the CDR3, the DNA is TGCGCCAGCAGCCAACCCGGGGGCTACACCTTC.

This clone was counted between two and nine times. This chain uses TRBV30 with TRBJ1-2, with 8 bases that match TRBD1. The V segment lost 4 bases and the J segment 5 bases; nucleotides outside the gene matches: 6. Germline values: CDR1 GTSNPN, CDR2 SVGIG (reference sequence). This CDR3 has 13 residues. CDR3 in amino acids: CAWKAGGAYGYTF. DNA for the CDR3: TGTGCCTGGAAGGCAGGGGGCGCTTATGGCTACACCTTC.

V is TRBV6-7 and J is TRBJ2-1; 7 bases fit TRBD2. TRBV6-7 is an ORF; its function is uncertain. The CDR3 totals 21 residues. V shed 5 bases and J 1 base; nucleotides not matched to a gene: 23. The CDR3 spells CASSASSGLWGPHPSYNEQFF. CDR3 coding DNA: TGTGCCAGCAGTGCCTCCTCGGGACTATGGGGCCCCCACCCTTCCTACAATGAGCAGTTCTTC.

The chain joins TRBV19 to TRBJ1-2; D unclear. V shed 6 bases and J shed 3 bases, with 5 bases lying between them. The V gene's germline CDR1 is LNHDA and CDR2 SQIVND (reference sequence). The CDR3 has 11 amino acids. The CDR3 loop is CASRMDYGYTF. Here the CDR3 DNA reads TGTGCCAGTAGAATGGACTATGGCTACACCTTC.

As regards this clone: Other DNA sequences in the sample encode the same CDR3. The rearrangement uses TRBV9 and TRBJ1-1; D is ambiguous. The germline gives CDR1 SGDLS, CDR2 YYNGEE. Trimming took 0 bases from V and 4 from J, leaving 7 bases between them. The CDR3 is made up of 13 amino acids. CDR3 loop: CASSVGSGTEAFF. In DNA form, the CDR3 reads TGTGCCAGCAGCGTAGGGAGCGGCACTGAAGCTTTCTTT.

The V call is TRBV29-1, the J call TRBJ2-3; D remains ambiguous. This CDR3 is 15 amino acids long. In germline, CDR1 is SQVTM, CDR2 ANQGSEA. V lost 3 bases and J 1 base, leaving 14 bases between the germline ends. The CDR3 DNA follows: TGCAGCGTTGACAGGCCAAATGGGGGCACAGATACGCAGTATTTT. This gives the protein CSVDRPNGGTDTQYF.

The rearrangement links TRBV28 to TRBJ1-2, with 7 bases identical to TRBD1. Germline trimming cut 3 bases from V and 2 bases from J; bases unmatched to any gene: 12. CDR3 size: 17 residues. Looked up from germline, CDR1 is MDHEN and CDR2 is SYDVKM. Written as DNA, the CDR3 is TGTGCCAGCAGTTTCGTAAGTGGGGACAGCCTAAACTATGGCTACACCTTC. This sequence encodes CASSFVSGDSLNYGYTF.

The chain combines TRBV7-2 with TRBJ2-3; 9 bases match TRBD1. Losses at the gene ends were 3 bases for V and 3 bases for J; bases not matched to a gene: 1. The CDR3 is 14 amino acids. Looked up from germline, CDR1 is SGHTA and CDR2 is FQGNSA. The CDR3 DNA sequence: TGTGCCAGCAGCTTCGGACAGGGGACAGATACGCAGTATTTT. It is translated as CASSFGQGTDTQYF. The variable domain in full, with the rest retrieved from reference TRBV7-2 and TRBJ2-3, is GAGVSQSPSNKVTEKGKDVELRCDPISGHTALYWYRQSLGQGLEFLIYFQGNSAPDKSGLPSDRFSAERTGGSVSTLTIQRTQQEDSAVYLCASSFGQGTDTQYFGPGTRLTVL.

V and J are TRBV7-9 and TRBJ1-2; the D gene is possibly TRBD1 (5 bases). Germline CDR1 and CDR2: SEHNR and FQNEAQ (reference sequence). The CDR3 sequence is 14 residues long. Trimming pared 4 bases from V and 1 base from J, leaving 10 bases between. As DNA, the CDR3 is TGTGCCAGCAGCTCCCTCGACAGTAACTATGGCTACACCTTC. Amino acid sequence: CASSSLDSNYGYTF.

The rearrangement uses TRBV5-1 and TRBJ1-2; D unclear. With 0 bases removed from V and 2 bases from J, the gap between germline ends came to 8 bases. CDR1 SGHRS and CDR2 YFSETQ come from the germline V gene. CDR3 length: 14 residues. The CDR3 region is CASSLAGKNYGYTF. The CDR3 DNA sequence: TGCGCCAGCAGCTTGGCAGGCAAGAACTATGGCTACACCTTC.

The rearrangement uses TRBV6-5 and TRBJ2-3, with unresolved D. V was pared by 8 bases and J by 8 bases, with 17 bases between. The CDR3 is made up of 13 amino acids. Per the germline V gene, CDR1 is MNHEY and CDR2 is SVGAGI. CDR3 DNA sequence: TGTGCCAGCGCCGACGGATCACTCGGTACGCAGTATTTT. As protein: CASADGSLGTQYF.